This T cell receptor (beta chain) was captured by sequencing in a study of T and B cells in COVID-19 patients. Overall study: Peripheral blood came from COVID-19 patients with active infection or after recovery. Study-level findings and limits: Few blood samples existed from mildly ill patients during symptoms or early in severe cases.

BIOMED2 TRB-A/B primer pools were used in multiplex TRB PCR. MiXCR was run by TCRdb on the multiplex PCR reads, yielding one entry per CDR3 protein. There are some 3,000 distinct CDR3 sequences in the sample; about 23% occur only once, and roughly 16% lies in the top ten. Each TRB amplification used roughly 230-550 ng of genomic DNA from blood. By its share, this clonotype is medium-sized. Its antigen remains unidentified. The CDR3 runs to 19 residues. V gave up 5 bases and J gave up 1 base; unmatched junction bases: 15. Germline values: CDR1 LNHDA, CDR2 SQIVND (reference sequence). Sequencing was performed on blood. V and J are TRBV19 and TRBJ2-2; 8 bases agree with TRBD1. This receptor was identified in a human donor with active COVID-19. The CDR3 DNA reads TGTGCCAGTAGTCGAATCACGAATCCCGGGACAGGGAACACCGGGGAGCTGTTTTTT. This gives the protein CASSRITNPGTGNTGELFF.